Described below is a single T cell receptor (beta chain) sequence and its context. 13 Jbeta primers and 60 Vbeta primers were used for the PCR. The assay was immunoSEQ multiplex PCR, and TCRdb's table has in-frame clones only and misses some. Here the sample spans 130,000 or so clones, more than 65% being singletons. CDR1 and CDR2 from the germline V gene are SEHNR and FQNEAQ (reference sequence). The CDR3 contains 12 residues. The V end lost 4 bases, the J end lost 8 bases, and 9 bases lay between the germline ends. The sample comes from a study of cytomegalovirus exposure and HLA in healthy donors. The specimen sequenced was PBMCs. The rearrangement joins TRBV7-9 to TRBJ2-1; weak D call: TRBD1 (6 bases). This sequence originates from a woman aged 18-29 years in good health and CMV-seropositive. CDR3 sequence: CASSYPGDEQFF. The CDR3 DNA is TGTGCCAGCAGCTACCCAGGGGATGAGCAGTTCTTC.